These 30 T cell receptor beta chains originate from one sample sequenced in a study of cytotoxic CD8 clonotypes in ibrutinib-treated CLL. Assay used: immunoSEQ multiplex PCR; TCRdb lists only in-frame clones, some missing. The sample lists over 150,000 clones, around 72% occurring once. The sequenced sample was PBMCs, obtained after 24 months of ibrutinib treatment. These TCRs come from a human donor with chronic lymphocytic leukemia.

This chain connects TRBV9 to TRBJ2-7; TRBD1 matches at 7 bases. Germline-derived CDR1 and CDR2 are SGDLS and YYNGEE. The CDR3 totals 15 residues. The V segment lost 3 bases and the J segment 3 bases; nucleotides outside the gene matches: 9. CDR3 DNA: TGTGCCAGCAGCGCCGGGCCCCAGGGGGTCTACGAGCAGTACTTC. This sequence encodes CASSAGPQGVYEQYF.

This clone came up a few times. The CDR3 region is CASSQGTGLSNQPQHF. The DNA for the CDR3 is TGCGCCAGCAGCCAAGGGACAGGACTTAGCAATCAGCCCCAGCATTTT. The gene calls are TRBV4-3 and TRBJ1-5; 7 nucleotides align to TRBD1. The V gene's germline CDR1 is LGHNA and CDR2 YSLEER. Trimming removed 1 base from V and 0 bases from J; junction bases left unmatched: 3. The CDR3 is 16 amino acids.

The chain combines TRBV28 with TRBJ2-7; D ambiguous. Germline CDR1 is MDHEN and CDR2 is SYDVKM. This CDR3 region has 15 residues. Trimming stripped 6 bases from V and 2 bases from J, with 17 bases between. The CDR3 loop reads CASRTQGRATYEQYF. CDR3 nucleotides: TGTGCCAGCAGGACCCAAGGACGGGCGACCTACGAGCAGTACTTC.

This clone has just a few counts. The J gene is TRBJ1-2, the V gene TRBV27, with D unclear. Germline V gene sequence: CDR1 MNHEY, CDR2 SMNVEV (reference sequence). This CDR3 spans 15 amino acids. The germline V and J ends were trimmed by 6 bases and 0 bases, with 14 bases remaining between them. The CDR3 region has the DNA TGTGCCAGCAGAGGTGGAGGACGCCCTAACTATGGCTACACCTTC. The encoded protein is CASRGGGRPNYGYTF.

This sequence joins TRBV15 and TRBJ2-7; 8 bases are a match to TRBD2. The CDR3 is 16 residues long. V shed 0 bases and J 4 bases; nucleotides not matched to a gene: 8. Germline CDR1 LNHNV, CDR2 YYDKDF (reference sequence). Here the CDR3 reads CATSRDQGLGLYEQYF. CDR3 bases: TGTGCCACCAGCAGAGATCAGGGACTAGGCCTATACGAGCAGTACTTC. Together with reference TRBV15 and TRBJ2-7, the CDR3 gives the full variable domain: DAMVIQNPRYQVTQFGKPVTLSCSQTLNHNVMYWYQQKSSQAPKLLFHYYDKDFNNEADTPDNFQSRRPNTSFCFLDIRSPGLGDTAMYLCATSRDQGLGLYEQYFGPGTRLTVT.

V gene TRBV5-4 combines with J gene TRBJ2-3, with TRBD2 matching over 10 bases. CDR3 size: 16 residues. Germline assignment: CDR1 SGHNT and CDR2 YYREEE (reference sequence). V gave up 4 bases and J gave up 6 bases; unmatched junction bases: 11. The CDR3 DNA reads TGTGCCAGCAGCATACTAGCGGGACATCAAGGGGATACGCAGTATTTT. This encodes CASSILAGHQGDTQYF.

In this sample, this clone turned up once. V gene TRBV6-1 combines with J gene TRBJ1-1; TRBD1 matches at 7 bases. This CDR3 is built from 13 residues. Germline V gene sequence: CDR1 MNHNS, CDR2 SASEGT. V lost 8 bases and J lost 0; bases outside the gene matches: 3. For the CDR3, the DNA is TGTGCCAGCCAAGGGGGCATGAACACTGAAGCTTTCTTT. Residues: CASQGGMNTEAFF.

The CDR3 DNA reads TGCGCCAGCAGCACGGGACTATCCGTCGAGCAGTTCTTC. The encoded protein is CASSTGLSVEQFF. The gene calls are TRBV10-2 and TRBJ2-1, with TRBD2 matching over 7 bases. V lost 6 bases to trimming and J lost 10 bases; unmatched junction nucleotides: 9. This CDR3 has 13 residues. The V gene's germline CDR1 is WSHSY and CDR2 SAAADI.

On this clone itself: In the same sample, other DNA sequences code for this CDR3. The rearrangement links TRBV9 to TRBJ2-7; D is unclear. Trimming pared 0 bases from V and 4 bases from J, leaving 5 bases between. This CDR3 comprises 12 residues. Germline-derived CDR1 and CDR2 are SGDLS and YYNGEE. CDR3 coding DNA: TGTGCCAGCAGCGTAGAAGGTTACGAGCAGTACTTC. Its protein product is CASSVEGYEQYF.

The CDR3 sequence: CASSIGEATYNEQFF. In DNA form, the CDR3 reads TGTGCCAGTAGTATCGGAGAGGCAACCTACAATGAGCAGTTCTTC. The chain couples TRBV19 to TRBJ2-1, with no clear D. With 3 bases removed from V and 2 bases from J, the gap between germline ends came to 11 bases. CDR1 and CDR2 from the germline V gene are LNHDA and SQIVND (reference sequence). The CDR3 is 15 amino acids.

There are a few counts of this clone. The chain is built from TRBV19 and TRBJ1-1; D gene unclear. Trimming stripped 5 bases from V and 3 bases from J, with 10 bases between. This CDR3 region has 13 residues. Germline CDR1 is LNHDA and CDR2 is SQIVND (reference sequence). The CDR3 sequence: CASSVYMDTEAFF. The DNA of the CDR3 is TGTGCCAGTAGTGTTTACATGGACACTGAAGCTTTCTTT.

The chain employs TRBV28 and TRBJ1-5, with D unclear. V gave up 6 bases and J gave up 7 bases, with 16 bases separating them. This CDR3 comprises 14 residues. Germline CDR1 is MDHEN and CDR2 is SYDVKM. CDR3 in DNA: TGTGCCAGCAGATCAGAACTGAGAGGGCAGCCCCAGCATTTT. It yields the protein CASRSELRGQPQHF.

The gene calls are TRBV10-1 and TRBJ2-7; 7 nucleotides align to TRBD2. Germline CDR1 and CDR2: WNHNN and SYGVQD (reference sequence). V shed 2 bases, J shed 2 bases, and the junction held 3 bases outside the gene matches. CDR3 length equals 14 residues. The CDR3 reads CASSEGLVPYEQYF. The CDR3 nucleotides are TGCGCCAGCAGTGAGGGACTAGTCCCCTACGAGCAGTACTTC.

The chain uses TRBV28 and TRBJ1-3, with TRBD1 matching 7 bases. The CDR3 covers 18 residues. Trimming took 6 bases from V and 0 from J; bases not matched to a gene: 14. The germline CDR1 and CDR2 sequences are MDHEN and SYDVKM. The chain's CDR3 is CASRSGTVYHSSGNTIYF. DNA of the CDR3: TGTGCCAGCAGATCCGGGACAGTCTACCATAGCTCTGGAAACACCATATATTTT.

The table lists this clone with a few counts. The gene calls are TRBV19 and TRBJ2-7; a possible D gene is TRBD1 (6 bases). V was pared by 7 bases and J by 5 bases, with 9 bases between. The CDR3 runs to 11 residues. In germline, CDR1 is LNHDA, CDR2 SQIVND (reference sequence). CDR3 residues: CASIQGNEQYF. The CDR3 region has the DNA TGTGCCAGTATACAGGGTAACGAGCAGTACTTC. The full variable domain, its missing parts supplied by reference TRBV19 and TRBJ2-7, is DGGITQSPKYLFRKEGQNVTLSCEQNLNHDAMYWYRQDPGQGLRLIYYSQIVNDFQKGDIAEGYSVSREKKESFPLTVTSAQKNPTAFYLCASIQGNEQYFGPGTRLTVT.

The J gene is TRBJ2-7, the V gene TRBV5-1, with 7 bases fitting TRBD1. J was trimmed by 1 base and V by 4 bases; bases with no gene match: 5. This CDR3 comprises 14 residues. Germline CDR1 SGHRS, CDR2 YFSETQ. CDR3 sequence (DNA): TGCGCCAGCAGCCCCGGGACAGCTTCCTACGAGCAGTACTTC. Its translation is CASSPGTASYEQYF.

V is TRBV29-1 and J is TRBJ2-1; 15 bases agree with TRBD2. Germline V lookup: CDR1 SQVTM, CDR2 ANQGSEA. The V segment lost 6 bases and the J segment 9 bases; nucleotides outside the gene matches: 9. The CDR3 totals 15 residues. CDR3 coding DNA: TGCAGCGTCTCAGGACTAGCGGGAGGGCCAGTTGAGCAGTTCTTC. Its protein is CSVSGLAGGPVEQFF.

The chain joins TRBV2 to TRBJ1-2; D is uncertain. Germline lookup yields CDR1 SNHLY and CDR2 FYNNEI. The CDR3 is 12 amino acids. Trimming stripped 3 bases from V and 6 bases from J, with 8 bases between. CDR3 protein: CASSDPVDGYTF. The CDR3 DNA reads as TGTGCCAGCAGTGACCCCGTGGATGGCTACACCTTC. Full variable domain (missing parts from reference TRBV2 and TRBJ1-2): EPEVTQTPSHQVTQMGQEVILRCVPISNHLYFYWYRQILGQKVEFLVSFYNNEISEKSEIFDDQFSVERPDGSNFTLKIRSTKLEDSAMYFCASSDPVDGYTFGSGTRLTVV.

V usage is TRBV15 and J usage is TRBJ2-7; 8 nucleotides align to TRBD2. With 0 bases clipped from V and 1 base from J, the junction kept 11 bases outside the gene matches. The germline V gene has CDR1 LNHNV and CDR2 YYDKDF (reference sequence). The CDR3 spans 18 residues. CDR3 sequence (DNA): TGTGCCACCAGCAGAGATCTGGGGGCCAGCGGGAGATCCTACGAGCAGTACTTC. This sequence encodes CATSRDLGASGRSYEQYF.

The rearrangement joins TRBV5-1 to TRBJ2-7; 7 bases agree with TRBD1. V trimming: 4 bases; J trimming: 4 bases; junction bases outside the gene matches: 5. Germline CDR1 reads SGHRS; CDR2 reads YFSETQ. This CDR3 is 13 amino acids long. CDR3 coding DNA: TGCGCCAGCAGCCCAGGGGGTATTTACGAGCAGTACTTC. It specifies CASSPGGIYEQYF. The full variable domain, with the rest looked up from reference TRBV5-1 and TRBJ2-7, is KAGVTQTPRYLIKTRGQQVTLSCSPISGHRSVSWYQQTPGQGLQFLFEYFSETQRNKGNFPGRFSGRQFSNSRSEMNVSTLELGDSALYLCASSPGGIYEQYFGPGTRLTVT.

V gene TRBV4-3 combines with J gene TRBJ2-1; 9 bases agree with TRBD2. The junction had 7 bases not matched to a gene; V was cut back by 1 base and J by 6 bases. This CDR3 is built from 16 residues. Per germline, CDR1 LGHNA and CDR2 YSLEER. The CDR3 coding sequence is TGCGCCAGCAGCCAAGCTACAGCGGGAGGACGCAATGAGCAGTTCTTC. This encodes CASSQATAGGRNEQFF.

This clone was counted at least ten times. The rearrangement links TRBV18 to TRBJ1-5; D not resolved. The germline V gene has CDR1 KGHSH and CDR2 LQKENI. V was shortened by 5 bases and J by 4 bases, with 9 bases between the two germline ends. The CDR3 is 13 residues long. CDR3: CASSTDGNQPQHF. CDR3 in DNA: TGTGCCAGCTCAACGGACGGGAATCAGCCCCAGCATTTT.

This clone was counted a few times. The rearrangement links TRBV28 to TRBJ2-2, with D perhaps matching TRBD1 (6 bases). V lost 7 bases to trimming and J lost 1 base, with 13 bases between them. CDR3 size: 15 residues. Germline V CDR1 and CDR2: MDHEN, SYDVKM. CDR3 sequence (DNA): TGTGCCAGCACTCAGGGGCAGGAGAACACCGGGGAGCTGTTTTTT. This translates into CASTQGQENTGELFF.

V and J are TRBV4-1 and TRBJ1-1; 11 bases are a match to TRBD1. This CDR3 is 15 amino acids long. CDR1 MGHRA and CDR2 YSYEKL come from the germline V gene. The V gene end was trimmed by 2 bases and the J gene end by 4 bases; junction bases not matched to a gene: 3. The CDR3 protein is CASSQTGQGATEAFF. CDR3 DNA: TGCGCCAGCAGCCAAACCGGACAGGGGGCCACTGAAGCTTTCTTT.

This chain uses TRBV6-6 with TRBJ2-3; 9 bases match TRBD2. CDR3 length equals 16 residues. The ends lost 0 bases at V and 6 bases at J; junction bases unmatched: 7. From germline, CDR1 is MNHNY and CDR2 SVGAGI (reference sequence). DNA for the CDR3: TGTGCCAGCAGTTACTCGAGACTAGCGGTAGCCGATACGCAGTATTTT. Its translation: CASSYSRLAVADTQYF.

The J gene is TRBJ2-5, the V gene TRBV6-5; D unresolved. V was pared by 0 bases and J by 1 base, with 9 bases between. The CDR3 is 15 amino acids. Germline values: CDR1 MNHEY, CDR2 SVGAGI. Written as DNA, the CDR3 is TGTGCCAGCAGTTACTCGTGGCAGCTCCAAGAGACCCAGTACTTC. It encodes CASSYSWQLQETQYF.

This chain uses TRBV9 with TRBJ2-7, with TRBD2 matching 15 bases. The V gene's germline CDR1 is SGDLS and CDR2 YYNGEE. This CDR3 region has 16 residues. V dropped 0 bases and J dropped 5; count of bases not matched to a gene: 3. Here the CDR3 reads CASSVDWTSGGDEQYF. DNA of the CDR3: TGTGCCAGCAGCGTAGATTGGACTAGCGGGGGGGACGAGCAGTACTTC.

The gene calls are TRBV11-1 and TRBJ2-7; D is possibly TRBD1 or TRBD2 (7 bases each). Germline-derived CDR1 and CDR2 are SGHAT and FQDESV (reference sequence). Trimming pared 1 base from V and 0 bases from J, leaving 16 bases between. The CDR3 sequence is 17 residues long. Written as DNA, the CDR3 is TGTGCCAGCAGCTTAGGACAGGGAGCGGGGCCCTCCTACGAGCAGTACTTC. Its protein product is CASSLGQGAGPSYEQYF.

This rearrangement joins TRBV5-4 to TRBJ1-2, with no clear D. Trimming cost V 6 bases and J 3 bases, with 12 bases left between them. Germline V CDR1 and CDR2: SGHNT, YYREEE (reference sequence). The CDR3 contains 13 residues. CDR3 amino acids: CASTRLRDYGYTF. The CDR3 DNA reads TGTGCCAGCACCCGTCTGAGGGACTATGGCTACACCTTC.

The J gene is TRBJ2-7, the V gene TRBV6-5; D unresolved. Germline CDR1 reads MNHEY; CDR2 reads SVGAGI. V was shortened by 6 bases and J by 0 bases, with 3 bases between the two germline ends. The CDR3 has 11 residues. The CDR3 DNA is TGTGCCAGCAGGAGCTCCTACGAGCAGTACTTC. Protein sequence: CASRSSYEQYF.